The 18 T cell receptor beta chains below were found in one sample sequenced in a study of T cell responses to AZD1222 COVID-19 vaccine. TCRdb keeps only in-frame clones here, not all; method: immunoSEQ multiplex PCR. The table shows 90,000 to 95,000 clones, with more than 75% occurring only once. The sequencing used peripheral blood, collected on day 0 of AZD1222 vaccination. Receptor source: an adult in good health.

The chain is built from TRBV28 and TRBJ1-6; the D gene is possibly TRBD1 (5 bases). CDR3 length: 17 residues. The germline gives CDR1 MDHEN, CDR2 SYDVKM. Between the trimmed V and J ends, which lost 6 bases and 9 bases, there was a span of 24 bases. The CDR3 sequence is CASRSRDGWTLSSPLHF. CDR3 coding DNA: TGTGCCAGCAGGTCCCGGGACGGATGGACCTTATCTTCACCCCTCCACTTT.

This rearrangement joins TRBV6-5 to TRBJ1-5; D unresolved. Germline-derived CDR1 and CDR2 are MNHEY and SVGAGI. Trimming shortened V by 2 bases and J by 2 bases, and 7 bases separated the two germline ends. The CDR3 runs 14 residues. The CDR3 sequence: CASSYVGGNQPQHF. CDR3 in DNA: TGTGCCAGCAGTTACGTCGGTGGCAATCAGCCCCAGCATTTT.

This chain joins TRBV7-2 and TRBJ1-6, with TRBD1 as a possible D gene (5 bases). Germline CDR1 is SGHTA and CDR2 is FQGNSA. This CDR3 region has 13 residues. The germline V and J ends were trimmed by 5 bases and 9 bases, with 11 bases remaining between them. CDR3 nucleotide sequence: TGTGCCAGCAGCCCAAGGGGCGCTTCACCCCTCCACTTT. Translated, it gives CASSPRGASPLHF. Full variable domain (remainder filled in from reference TRBV7-2 and TRBJ1-6): GAGVSQSPSNKVTEKGKDVELRCDPISGHTALYWYRQSLGQGLEFLIYFQGNSAPDKSGLPSDRFSAERTGGSVSTLTIQRTQQEDSAVYLCASSPRGASPLHFGNGTRLTVT.

V usage is TRBV28 and J usage is TRBJ2-7, with D perhaps TRBD2 (6 bases). Germline loops: CDR1 MDHEN, CDR2 SYDVKM. This CDR3 has 14 residues. The ends were cut back, 2 bases at V and 3 bases at J, with 11 bases in the middle. CDR3 sequence reads: CASSLGHSGYEQYF. The CDR3 DNA sequence: TGTGCCAGCAGTTTAGGTCATAGCGGCTACGAGCAGTACTTC.

This clone was seen only once. This chain joins TRBV4-2 and TRBJ2-5; no firm D call. The CDR3 length is 14 residues. The V gene lost 0 bases and the J gene lost 0 bases, with 5 bases spanning the gap. CDR1 and CDR2 (germline): LGHNA, YNFKEQ. CDR3 region: CASSQDRNQETQYF. CDR3 DNA sequence: TGTGCCAGCAGCCAAGACAGGAACCAAGAGACCCAGTACTTC.

The CDR3 region has the DNA TGCGCCAGCAGCGAGGGGGGCGGTGCTGGAAACACCATATATTTT. This encodes CASSEGGGAGNTIYF. The chain combines TRBV5-1 with TRBJ1-3; maybe TRBD1 (6 bases). This CDR3 region has 15 residues. Trimming shortened V by 4 bases and J by 2 bases, and 13 bases separated the two germline ends. Germline-derived CDR1 and CDR2 are SGHRS and YFSETQ.

This sequence joins TRBV19 and TRBJ1-1; TRBD1 might be the D (6 bases). The V gene lost 5 bases and the J gene lost 3 bases, with 13 bases spanning the gap. Per the germline V gene, CDR1 is LNHDA and CDR2 is SQIVND (reference sequence). The CDR3 is 14 residues long. CDR3 nucleotide sequence: TGTGCCAGTAGTGTTGGGACATATGACACTGAAGCTTTCTTT. Amino acids: CASSVGTYDTEAFF.

The rearrangement uses TRBV6-6 and TRBJ2-3, with D maybe TRBD1 (6 bases). The germline V gene encodes CDR1 MNHNY and CDR2 SVGAGI (reference sequence). The CDR3 sequence is 14 residues long. V was trimmed by 5 bases and J by 0 bases, leaving 9 bases between them. The CDR3 region is CASSSGQSTDTQYF. CDR3 nucleotides: TGTGCCAGCAGTAGTGGACAGAGCACAGATACGCAGTATTTT.

V and J are TRBV3-1 (or the pseudogene TRBV3-2) and TRBJ1-2, with D perhaps TRBD1 (5 bases). The CDR3 contains 15 residues. Trimming left V 4 bases short and J 1 base short, with 13 bases between. The germline V gene encodes CDR1 LGHDT and CDR2 YNNKEL (reference sequence). The CDR3 loop reads CASSPGEGINYGYTF. CDR3 nucleotide sequence: TGTGCCAGCAGCCCCGGGGAGGGGATTAACTATGGCTACACCTTC.

This chain uses TRBV5-1 with TRBJ2-3; D remains unclear. The CDR3 sequence is 14 residues long. The germline V gene encodes CDR1 SGHRS and CDR2 YFSETQ. V lost 6 bases, J lost 0 bases, and 11 bases lay in between. Here the CDR3 reads CASMSQASTDTQYF. For the CDR3, the DNA is TGCGCCAGCATGAGTCAGGCGAGCACAGATACGCAGTATTTT.

The chain links TRBV30 to TRBJ2-7; D ambiguous. Between the trimmed V and J ends, which lost 3 bases and 2 bases, there was a span of 11 bases. CDR1 and CDR2 (germline): GTSNPN, SVGIG (reference sequence). The CDR3 is made up of 13 amino acids. CDR3 nucleotides: TGTGCCTGGAGCTCGGGCAGGACCTACGAGCAGTACTTC. Amino acid sequence: CAWSSGRTYEQYF. Using reference TRBV30 and TRBJ2-7 for the parts outside the CDR3, the full variable domain is SQTIHQWPATLVQPVGSPLSLECTVEGTSNPNLYWYRQAAGRGLQLLFYSVGIGQISSEVPQNLSASRPQDRQFILSSKKLLLSDSGFYLCAWSSGRTYEQYFGPGTRLTVT.

The V gene is TRBV4-1, the J gene TRBJ2-2; possible D gene TRBD1, 6 bases. CDR3 length: 17 residues. Germline CDR1 MGHRA, CDR2 YSYEKL. V lost 3 bases, J lost 7 bases, and 21 bases lay in between. The CDR3 loop reads CASSQAGLSRGNGELFF. CDR3 sequence (DNA): TGCGCCAGCAGCCAGGCCGGGCTATCCAGGGGAAACGGGGAGCTGTTTTTT.

The V call is TRBV19, the J call TRBJ2-1; 7 nucleotides agree with TRBD1. Germline lookup yields CDR1 LNHDA and CDR2 SQIVND (reference sequence). This CDR3 contains 16 residues. The ends lost 4 bases at V and 6 bases at J; junction bases unmatched: 12. The CDR3 protein is CASSTFFGTGVNEQFF. The CDR3 DNA is TGTGCCAGTAGTACTTTTTTCGGTACAGGGGTCAATGAGCAGTTCTTC.

This clone appeared a few times. The rearrangement joins TRBV3-1 (or the pseudogene TRBV3-2) to TRBJ2-7; 11 bases fit TRBD2. The CDR3 extends over 18 amino acids. Germline V gene data show CDR1 as LGHDT and CDR2 as YNNKEL (reference sequence). After removal of 1 base from V and 0 bases from J, the junction contained 8 bases not matched to a gene. CDR3: CASSQGALAGVTSYEQYF. CDR3 DNA: TGTGCCAGCAGCCAAGGGGCACTAGCGGGGGTTACCTCCTACGAGCAGTACTTC.

This clone occurred once. The gene calls are TRBV5-1 and TRBJ2-5, with D possibly being TRBD1 or TRBD2 (5 bases each). The ends were cut back, 7 bases at V and 4 bases at J, with 14 bases in the middle. CDR1 SGHRS and CDR2 YFSETQ come from the germline V gene. The CDR3 extends over 13 amino acids. The CDR3 region is CASGAGRAETQYF. The CDR3, as DNA: TGCGCCAGCGGGGCAGGGCGGGCAGAGACCCAGTACTTC.

V usage is TRBV5-4 and J usage is TRBJ2-1; D is possibly TRBD1 (5 bases). Germline loops: CDR1 SGHNT, CDR2 YYREEE (reference sequence). The CDR3 extends over 15 amino acids. V lost 4 bases and J 7 bases, leaving 18 bases between the germline ends. Here the CDR3 DNA reads TGTGCCAGCAGCCCCCGGCGACAGCAAGTAAATGAGCAGTTCTTC. Protein: CASSPRRQQVNEQFF.

The chain uses TRBV7-8 and TRBJ2-1, with 10 bases that match TRBD1. Germline CDR1 is SGHVS and CDR2 is FQNEAQ. The CDR3 is 15 amino acids. Trimming removed 6 bases from V and 6 bases from J; junction bases left unmatched: 8. The CDR3 is CASRPGTGAPNEQFF. CDR3 coding DNA: TGTGCCAGCAGGCCCGGGACAGGGGCCCCCAATGAGCAGTTCTTC.

V gene TRBV6-4 combines with J gene TRBJ1-2, with TRBD1 matching over 9 bases. The germline V gene has CDR1 MRHNA and CDR2 SNTAGT. The V segment lost 6 bases and the J segment 2 bases; nucleotides outside the gene matches: 4. The CDR3 spans 14 residues. This CDR3 is CASRATGGNYGYTF. The CDR3, as DNA: TGTGCCAGCAGAGCGACAGGGGGAAACTATGGCTACACCTTC.